This T cell receptor (beta chain) was observed in a study of CD8 T cells in Susac syndrome (dated by TCRdb to the late 2010s). With respect to the entire study: Of the Susac syndrome patients who were sequenced, roughly 8 were in clinical remission while six had clinically active disease. At the time of blood withdrawal, Susac syndrome patients were either therapy-naive, taking corticosteroids (with some also receiving IVIg), or on IVIg alone. The study used repertoire sequencing to test whether antigen drove CD8+ T cell activation and differentiation in Susac syndrome. Results and caveats for the whole study, not just this receptor: The CD4+ T cell repertoire of patients with Susac syndrome showed no detectable clonal expansion. The number of individuals in the TCR sequencing and HLA analysis was acknowledged as relatively small.

RNA was extracted using the RNeasy kit, and roughly 0.45 to 1 microgram was reverse transcribed with random hexamers. TCR beta CDR3 regions were amplified with the immunoSEQ multiplex PCR assay covering 54 Vbeta and 13 Jbeta segments. Bias from PCR amplification was corrected by using a synthetic template baseline for primer optimization and for computational correction. For the original study's pipeline: Reads were annotated to V, D and J genes according to IMGT and were analyzed with immunoSEQ Analyzer, with only productive sequences retained. To calculate clonality, Shannon entropy was normalized by log2 of the number of productive unique sequences and then subtracted from one. For each patient and control, public and private clones were evaluated among the 100 most prevalent clones. Clones were defined as Susac-specific when absent from the healthy and MS cohorts, from approximately 970 published viral clones and from other ImmuneACCESS disease sequences. The public reads were reanalyzed by TCRdb: fastp trimming at Q25, MiXCR alignment, in-frame beta chains only. Each CDR3 protein gets just one entry, which takes the most common genes and DNA from the rows behind it. The V and J calls come from TCRdb's annotation, not from the publication. In all, the sample holds about 150,000 distinct CDR3 sequences, and approximately 95% of those were seen once. Jointly, the top ten make up 0.16% of the sample.

Points on this clonotype: What antigen it recognizes has not been identified. No clone much larger than this one lies a single base away; base qualities are absent.

Peripheral blood CD8+ and CD4+ T cells from healthy donors, Susac syndrome patients and multiple sclerosis patients were profiled using high-throughput TCR beta sequencing. Recently defined diagnostic criteria for definite or probable disease were met by the Susac syndrome patients. Bulk CD8+ and CD4+ T cells were purified by magnetic negative isolation, whereas CD8+ TEMRA cells were enriched by FACS. Blood was drawn into EDTA tubes, processed within 24 hours, and PBMCs were isolated by density gradient centrifugation. PBMCs intended for TCR sequencing were frozen in liquid nitrogen and were later thawed in a 37 degrees C water bath. The sorted or isolated CD4+, CD8+ and CD8+ TEMRA cells reached a purity of at least 90%. The V end gives up 0 bases and the J end 9 bases, leaving 4 bases in the junction not matched to a gene. From cysteine to phenylalanine, the CDR3 is 14 amino acids long. The sequence is cut down to CDR3 DNA, 42 bases in frame from base 1. Reading the germline V gene gives CDR1 SGHDN and CDR2 FVKESK.

The chain uses TRBV14 and TRBJ2-4, and TRBD1 aligns with 8 junction nucleotides. The TCR sequence derives from a human donor with Susac syndrome. Source material: CD4+ T cells from PBMCs. The DNA is TGTGCCAGCAGCCAAGAACCAGGGGGCGGCATTCAGTACTTC. This encodes CASSQEPGGGIQYF. Here the CDR3 is joined to the reference TRBV14 and TRBJ2-4 genes, and the full variable domain is: EAGVTQFPSHSVIEKGQTVTLRCDPISGHDNLYWYRRVMGKEIKFLLHFVKESKQDESGMPNNRFLAERTGGTYSTLKVQPAELEDSGVYFCASSQEPGGGIQYFGAGTRLSVL.